A single sample gave rise to the 2 T cell receptor beta chains below, sequenced in a study of blood T cells in healthy people across ages. A sample-barcoded 5' primer and a J-beta primer mix were used in a second PCR of roughly 6 to 11 cycles. One entry per CDR3 protein results from TCRdb running MiXCR on the 5' RACE reads. Counted here are about 840,000 distinct CDR3 sequences, roughly 29% occurring once; the ten biggest clones make up 10%. The same specimen was also included in a second study, on T cells of mothers and their children.

The sample was blood. These receptors originate from a woman aged 40 to 50 in good health.

The count of this clonotype is one. The rearrangement links TRBV9 to TRBJ1-1; 12 nucleotides agree with TRBD1. The CDR3 loop spans 17 amino acids. Per the germline V gene, CDR1 is SGDLS and CDR2 is YYNGEE. V was clipped by 3 bases and J by 5 bases; unmatched bases: 11. CDR3 loop: CASSASGTGGVWTEAFF. CDR3 nucleotides: TGTGCCAGCAGCGCCTCCGGGACAGGGGGCGTGTGGACTGAAGCTTTCTTT.

V usage is TRBV28 and J usage is TRBJ2-3; 10 bases match TRBD1. Per the germline V gene, CDR1 is MDHEN and CDR2 is SYDVKM. The CDR3 has 16 residues. The V segment lost 6 bases and the J segment 4 bases; nucleotides outside the gene matches: 10. DNA of the CDR3: TGTGCCAGCAGCGTGGTGAGGACAGGGGGGTCAGATACGCAGTATTTT. Translation: CASSVVRTGGSDTQYF.